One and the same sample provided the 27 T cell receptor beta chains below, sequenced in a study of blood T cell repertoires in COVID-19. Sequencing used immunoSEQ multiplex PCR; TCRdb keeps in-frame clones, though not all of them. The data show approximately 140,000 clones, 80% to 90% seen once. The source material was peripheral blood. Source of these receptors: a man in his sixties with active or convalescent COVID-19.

The CDR3 coding sequence is TGTGCCAGCAGCGTAGATGGGGGCGGGACCGGGGAGCTGTTTTTT. Translating gives CASSVDGGGTGELFF. The rearrangement uses TRBV9 and TRBJ2-2; D possibly corresponds to TRBD1 (6 bases). The V end was cut by 0 bases, the J end by 5 bases, with 11 bases between. Germline V gives CDR1 SGDLS, CDR2 YYNGEE. The CDR3 runs 15 residues.

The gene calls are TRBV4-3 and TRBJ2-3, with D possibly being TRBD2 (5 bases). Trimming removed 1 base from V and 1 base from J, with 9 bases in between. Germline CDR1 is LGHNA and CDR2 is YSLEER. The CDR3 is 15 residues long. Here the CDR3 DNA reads TGCGCCAGCAGCCAAGGGGTGGGAGGCACAGATACGCAGTATTTT. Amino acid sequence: CASSQGVGGTDTQYF.

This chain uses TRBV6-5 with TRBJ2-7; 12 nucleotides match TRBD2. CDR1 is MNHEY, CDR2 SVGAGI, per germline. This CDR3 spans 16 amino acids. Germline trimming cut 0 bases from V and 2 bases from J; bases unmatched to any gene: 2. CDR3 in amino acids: CASSYSPSGRAYEQYF. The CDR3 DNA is TGTGCCAGCAGTTACTCTCCTAGCGGGAGGGCCTACGAGCAGTACTTC.

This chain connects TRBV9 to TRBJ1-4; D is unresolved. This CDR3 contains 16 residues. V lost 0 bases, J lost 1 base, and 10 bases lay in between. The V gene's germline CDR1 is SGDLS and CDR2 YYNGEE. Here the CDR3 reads CASSVGFRLTNEKLFF. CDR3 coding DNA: TGTGCCAGCAGCGTAGGTTTCCGTCTAACTAATGAAAAACTGTTTTTT.

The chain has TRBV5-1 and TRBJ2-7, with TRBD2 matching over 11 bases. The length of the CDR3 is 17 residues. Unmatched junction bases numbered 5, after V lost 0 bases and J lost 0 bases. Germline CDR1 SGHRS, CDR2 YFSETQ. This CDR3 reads CASSLEVAGGPSYEQYF. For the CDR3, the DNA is TGCGCCAGCAGCTTGGAAGTAGCGGGAGGGCCCTCCTACGAGCAGTACTTC. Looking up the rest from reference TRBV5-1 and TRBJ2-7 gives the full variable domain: KAGVTQTPRYLIKTRGQQVTLSCSPISGHRSVSWYQQTPGQGLQFLFEYFSETQRNKGNFPGRFSGRQFSNSRSEMNVSTLELGDSALYLCASSLEVAGGPSYEQYFGPGTRLTVT.

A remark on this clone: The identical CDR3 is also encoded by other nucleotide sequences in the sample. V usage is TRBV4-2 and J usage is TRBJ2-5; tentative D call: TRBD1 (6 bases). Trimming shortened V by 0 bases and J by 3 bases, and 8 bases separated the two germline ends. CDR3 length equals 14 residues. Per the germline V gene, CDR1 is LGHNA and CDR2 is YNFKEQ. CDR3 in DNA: TGTGCCAGCAGCCAAGACAGGGGAAAAGAGACCCAGTACTTC. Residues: CASSQDRGKETQYF.

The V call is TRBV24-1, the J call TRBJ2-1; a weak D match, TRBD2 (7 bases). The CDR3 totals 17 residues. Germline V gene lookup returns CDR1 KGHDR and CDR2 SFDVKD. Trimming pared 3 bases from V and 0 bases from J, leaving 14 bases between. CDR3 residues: CATSDAGGLSSYNEQFF. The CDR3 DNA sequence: TGTGCCACCAGTGATGCCGGGGGGCTGAGCTCCTACAATGAGCAGTTCTTC.

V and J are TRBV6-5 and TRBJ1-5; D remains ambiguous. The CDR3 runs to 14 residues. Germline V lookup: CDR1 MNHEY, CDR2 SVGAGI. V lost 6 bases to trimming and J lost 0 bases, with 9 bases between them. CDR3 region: CASRGDYSNQPQHF. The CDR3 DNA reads TGTGCCAGCAGGGGCGACTATAGCAATCAGCCCCAGCATTTT.

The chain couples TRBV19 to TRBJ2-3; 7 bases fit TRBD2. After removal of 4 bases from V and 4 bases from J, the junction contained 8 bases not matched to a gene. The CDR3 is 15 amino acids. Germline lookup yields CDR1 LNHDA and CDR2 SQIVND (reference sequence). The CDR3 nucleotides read TGTGCCAGTAGTACCGGGACTACAAGGGCAGATACGCAGTATTTT. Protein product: CASSTGTTRADTQYF.

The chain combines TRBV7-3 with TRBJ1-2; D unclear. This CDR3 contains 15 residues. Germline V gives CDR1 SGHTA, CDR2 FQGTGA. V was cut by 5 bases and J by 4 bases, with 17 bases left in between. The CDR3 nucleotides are TGTGCCAGCAGCCCCGGCGATGTGGGCCGCTATGGCTACACCTTC. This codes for CASSPGDVGRYGYTF.

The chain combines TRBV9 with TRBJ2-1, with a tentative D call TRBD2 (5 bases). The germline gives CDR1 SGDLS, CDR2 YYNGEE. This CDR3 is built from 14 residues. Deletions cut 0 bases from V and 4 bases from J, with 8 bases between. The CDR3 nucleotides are TGTGCCAGCAGCGTAGGTGCGGGTTACAATGAGCAGTTCTTC. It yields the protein CASSVGAGYNEQFF.

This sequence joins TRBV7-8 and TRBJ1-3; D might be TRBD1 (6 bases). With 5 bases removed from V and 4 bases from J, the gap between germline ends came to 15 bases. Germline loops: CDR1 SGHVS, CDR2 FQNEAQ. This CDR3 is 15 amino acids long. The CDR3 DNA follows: TGTGCCAGCAGCGTATCGACAGGACTGGGAAACACCATATATTTT. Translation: CASSVSTGLGNTIYF. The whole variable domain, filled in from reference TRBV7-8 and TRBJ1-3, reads GAGVSQSPRYKVAKRGQDVALRCDPISGHVSLFWYQQALGQGPEFLTYFQNEAQLDKSGLPSDRFFAERPEGSVSTLKIQRTQQEDSAVYLCASSVSTGLGNTIYFGEGSWLTVV.

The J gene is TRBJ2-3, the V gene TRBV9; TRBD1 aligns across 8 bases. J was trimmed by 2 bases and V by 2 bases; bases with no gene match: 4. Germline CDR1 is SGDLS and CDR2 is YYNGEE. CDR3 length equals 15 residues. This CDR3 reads CASSVTGVHTDTQYF. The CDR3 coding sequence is TGTGCCAGCAGCGTGACAGGGGTTCACACAGATACGCAGTATTTT.

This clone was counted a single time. The CDR3 region has the DNA TGCGCCAGCAATCGACAGCTTGAAGCCGGAAACACCATATATTTT. The encoded protein is CASNRQLEAGNTIYF. The rearrangement links TRBV10-1 to TRBJ1-3; TRBD1 might be the D (5 bases). The CDR3 spans 15 residues. Germline values: CDR1 WNHNN, CDR2 SYGVQD (reference sequence). V lost 7 bases to trimming and J lost 4 bases, with 17 bases between them.

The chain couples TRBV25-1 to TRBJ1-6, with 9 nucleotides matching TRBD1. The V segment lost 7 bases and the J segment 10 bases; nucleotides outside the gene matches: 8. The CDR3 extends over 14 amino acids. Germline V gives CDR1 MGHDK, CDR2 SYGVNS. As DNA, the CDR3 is TGTGCCAGCACCGGGACAGGGCGGGGATCACCCCTCCACTTT. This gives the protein CASTGTGRGSPLHF.

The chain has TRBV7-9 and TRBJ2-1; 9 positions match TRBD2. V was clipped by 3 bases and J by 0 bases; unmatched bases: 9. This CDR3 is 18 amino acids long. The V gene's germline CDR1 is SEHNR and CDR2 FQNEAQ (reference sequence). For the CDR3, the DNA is TGTGCCAGCAGCTTGGTCTTAATTAGCGGGAGCTCCTACAATGAGCAGTTCTTC. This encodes CASSLVLISGSSYNEQFF.

CDR3 sequence (DNA): TGTGCCAGCACCCGCATTGCGGTGAAACAAGAGACCCAGTACTTC. The encoded protein is CASTRIAVKQETQYF. The genes are TRBV11-2 and TRBJ2-5; D not resolved. Per germline, CDR1 SGHAT and CDR2 FQNNGV. The CDR3 runs to 15 residues. The V gene lost 7 bases and the J gene lost 2 bases, with 17 bases spanning the gap.

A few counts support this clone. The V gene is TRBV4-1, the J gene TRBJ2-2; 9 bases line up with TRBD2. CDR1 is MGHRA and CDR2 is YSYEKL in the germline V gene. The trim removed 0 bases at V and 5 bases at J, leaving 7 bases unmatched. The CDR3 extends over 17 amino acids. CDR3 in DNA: TGCGCCAGCAGCCAAGAGGCACTAGCGGGTCGTACCGGGGAGCTGTTTTTT. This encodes CASSQEALAGRTGELFF.

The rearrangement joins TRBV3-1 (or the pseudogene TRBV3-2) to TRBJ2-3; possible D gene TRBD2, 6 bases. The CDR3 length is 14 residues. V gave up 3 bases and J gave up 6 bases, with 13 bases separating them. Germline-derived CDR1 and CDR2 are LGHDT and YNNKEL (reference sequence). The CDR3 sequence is CASSHRTRGDTQYF. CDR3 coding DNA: TGTGCCAGCAGCCATCGCACCCGGGGGGATACGCAGTATTTT.

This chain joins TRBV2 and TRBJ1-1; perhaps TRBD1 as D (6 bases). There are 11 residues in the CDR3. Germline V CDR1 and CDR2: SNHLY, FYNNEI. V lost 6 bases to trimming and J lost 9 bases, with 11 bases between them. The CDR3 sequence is CASSEDSKAFF. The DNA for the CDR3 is TGTGCCAGCAGCGAGGACAGCAAAGCTTTCTTT.

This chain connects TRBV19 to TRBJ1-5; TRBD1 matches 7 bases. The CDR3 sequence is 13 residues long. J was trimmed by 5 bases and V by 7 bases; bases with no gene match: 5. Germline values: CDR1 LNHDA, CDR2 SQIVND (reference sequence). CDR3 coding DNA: TGTGCCAGTATGACAGGGTGGGATCAGCCCCAGCATTTT. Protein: CASMTGWDQPQHF.

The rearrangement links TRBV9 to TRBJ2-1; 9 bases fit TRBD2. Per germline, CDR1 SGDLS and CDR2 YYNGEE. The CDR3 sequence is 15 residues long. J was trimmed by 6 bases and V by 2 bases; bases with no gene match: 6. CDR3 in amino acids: CASSVTSGVGNEQFF. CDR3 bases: TGTGCCAGCAGCGTGACTAGCGGTGTTGGCAATGAGCAGTTCTTC.

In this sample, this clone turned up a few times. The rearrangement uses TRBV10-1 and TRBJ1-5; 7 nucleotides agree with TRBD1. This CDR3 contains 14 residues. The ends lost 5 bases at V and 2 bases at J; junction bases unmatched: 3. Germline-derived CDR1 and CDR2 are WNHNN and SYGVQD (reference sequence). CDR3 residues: CASSNGQGNQPQHF. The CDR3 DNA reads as TGCGCCAGCAGTAATGGACAGGGCAATCAGCCCCAGCATTTT.

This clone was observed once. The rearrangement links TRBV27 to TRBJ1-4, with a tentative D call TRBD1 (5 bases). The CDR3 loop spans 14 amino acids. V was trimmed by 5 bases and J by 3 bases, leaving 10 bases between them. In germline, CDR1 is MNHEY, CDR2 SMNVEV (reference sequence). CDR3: CASSLPGPNEKLFF. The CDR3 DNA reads TGTGCCAGCAGTCTTCCAGGGCCTAATGAAAAACTGTTTTTT. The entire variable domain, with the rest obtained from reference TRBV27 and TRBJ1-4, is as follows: EAQVTQNPRYLITVTGKKLTVTCSQNMNHEYMSWYRQDPGLGLRQIYYSMNVEVTDKGDVPEGYKVSRKEKRNFPLILESPSPNQTSLYFCASSLPGPNEKLFFGSGTQLSVL.

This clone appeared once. CDR3 protein: CASTPPGTGGTGELFF. The CDR3 region has the DNA TGTGCCAGCACCCCCCCCGGGACAGGGGGAACCGGGGAGCTGTTTTTT. This rearrangement joins TRBV2 to TRBJ2-2, with TRBD1 matching 11 bases. CDR3 size: 16 residues. Trimming removed 7 bases from V and 5 bases from J; junction bases left unmatched: 9. Germline lookup yields CDR1 SNHLY and CDR2 FYNNEI.

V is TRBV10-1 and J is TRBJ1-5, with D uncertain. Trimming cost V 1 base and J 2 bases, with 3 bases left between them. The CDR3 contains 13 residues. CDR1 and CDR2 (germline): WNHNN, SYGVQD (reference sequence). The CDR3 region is CASSELGNQPQHF. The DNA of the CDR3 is TGCGCCAGCAGTGAGTTAGGCAATCAGCCCCAGCATTTT.

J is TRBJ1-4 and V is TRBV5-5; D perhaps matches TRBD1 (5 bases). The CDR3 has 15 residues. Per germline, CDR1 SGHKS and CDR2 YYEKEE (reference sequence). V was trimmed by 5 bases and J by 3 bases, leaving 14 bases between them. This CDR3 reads CASSRGRSSNEKLFF. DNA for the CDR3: TGTGCCAGCAGTAGGGGCAGGTCGTCTAATGAAAAACTGTTTTTT.